This T cell receptor (beta chain) is from a study of blood T cells in healthy people across ages. Notes on the study in general: The fall in TCR beta diversity per million T cells was roughly linear with age.

As regards this clonotype: What it recognizes is unknown.

Each sample used at least 6 million PBMCs. Trimming took 5 bases from V and 5 from J, leaving 11 bases between them. This CDR3 spans 14 amino acids. Looked up from germline, CDR1 is SGDLS and CDR2 is YYNGEE. Next came a second PCR, run for about 7 to 12 cycles, which used a sample-barcoded 5' primer along with a J-beta primer mix. A single record per CDR3 protein comes from TCRdb applying MiXCR to the 5' RACE reads. The data hold roughly 860,000 distinct CDR3 sequences, with less than 80% observed a single time. The J gene is TRBJ1-6, the V gene TRBV9; maybe TRBD1 (6 bases). The sample taken for sequencing was blood. The receptor comes from a man aged 25-45 years in good health. This CDR3 is CASSYRDNNSPLHF. The DNA of the CDR3 is TGTGCCAGCAGTTACCGGGACAATAATTCACCCCTCCACTTT.